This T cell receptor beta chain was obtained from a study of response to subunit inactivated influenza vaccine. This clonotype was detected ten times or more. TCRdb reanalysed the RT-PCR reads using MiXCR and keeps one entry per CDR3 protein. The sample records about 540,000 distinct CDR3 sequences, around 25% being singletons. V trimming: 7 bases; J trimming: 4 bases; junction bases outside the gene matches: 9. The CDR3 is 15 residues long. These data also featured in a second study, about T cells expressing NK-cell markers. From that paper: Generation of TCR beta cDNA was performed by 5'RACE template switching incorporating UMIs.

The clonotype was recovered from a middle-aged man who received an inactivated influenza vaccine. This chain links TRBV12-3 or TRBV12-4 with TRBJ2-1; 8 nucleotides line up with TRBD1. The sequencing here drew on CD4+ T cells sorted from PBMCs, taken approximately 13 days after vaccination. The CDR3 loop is CASTRGTGIYNEQFF. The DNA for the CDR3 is TGTGCCAGCACTCGCGGGACAGGTATTTACAATGAGCAGTTCTTC.